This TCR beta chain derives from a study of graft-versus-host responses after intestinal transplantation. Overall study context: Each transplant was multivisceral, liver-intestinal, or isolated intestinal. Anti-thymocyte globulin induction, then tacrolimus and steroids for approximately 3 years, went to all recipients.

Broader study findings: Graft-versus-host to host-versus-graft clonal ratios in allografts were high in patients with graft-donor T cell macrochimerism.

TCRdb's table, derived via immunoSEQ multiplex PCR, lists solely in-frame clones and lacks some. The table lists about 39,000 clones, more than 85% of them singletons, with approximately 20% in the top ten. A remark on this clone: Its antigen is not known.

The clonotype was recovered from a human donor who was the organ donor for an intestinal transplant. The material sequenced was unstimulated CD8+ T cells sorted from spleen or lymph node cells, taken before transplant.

The chain's CDR3 is CASRGRRETQYF. CDR3 nucleotides: TGTGCCAGCAGGGGGCGAAGGGAGACCCAGTACTTC. The rearrangement joins TRBV2 to TRBJ2-5; D possibly corresponds to TRBD1 (5 bases). This CDR3 is built from 12 residues. From germline, CDR1 is SNHLY and CDR2 FYNNEI. The ends were cut back, 6 bases at V and 5 bases at J, with 10 bases in the middle.